The T cell receptor beta chain described here comes from a study of T cells and Merkel cell carcinoma outcomes. Here immunoSEQ multiplex PCR was the method, and the copy in TCRdb shows in-frame clones only, minus some. Here the sample spans some 2,200 clones, roughly nine tenths being singletons. The CDR3 runs 13 residues. The germline CDR1 and CDR2 sequences are SGHRS and YFSETQ. V was pared by 0 bases and J by 8 bases, with 11 bases between. The receptor was isolated from a human donor with Merkel cell carcinoma. This chain connects TRBV5-1 to TRBJ1-2; D gene ambiguous. The sequencing sample was made of tumor tissue from Merkel cell carcinoma. The CDR3 DNA reads TGCGCCAGCAGCTTGGACGTGACGATCGGCTACACCTTC. It codes for CASSLDVTIGYTF. Using reference TRBV5-1 and TRBJ1-2 for the parts outside the CDR3, the full variable domain is KAGVTQTPRYLIKTRGQQVTLSCSPISGHRSVSWYQQTPGQGLQFLFEYFSETQRNKGNFPGRFSGRQFSNSRSEMNVSTLELGDSALYLCASSLDVTIGYTFGSGTRLTVV.